Here is one TCR beta chain with its context. These data are taken from a study of blood T cell repertoires in COVID-19. Study details: Sources were T cells, B-cell-depleted T cells, or PBMCs; the material itself was cDNA or gDNA.

Germline CDR1 SNHLY, CDR2 FYNNEI. The CDR3 length is 14 residues. Between the trimmed V and J ends, which lost 6 bases and 8 bases, there was a span of 19 bases. In the source study's methods: Estimation of nucleated cell counts was performed using reference gene primer amplification. Measured with immunoSEQ multiplex PCR; TCRdb has only the in-frame clones, and not every one. That table furnishes V, J and clone size, whereas the DNA furnished D and trimming. The sample holds fewer than 250,000 clones, about nine tenths seen once. The chain carries TRBV2 and TRBJ1-2; tentative D call: TRBD1 (6 bases). The specimen was peripheral blood. This receptor was taken from a man aged 50-59 years with COVID-19, enrolled during active disease. The CDR3 protein is CASSLGRGVEGYTF. Written as DNA, the CDR3 is TGTGCCAGCAGCCTCGGGAGGGGGGTGGAGGGCTACACCTTC.